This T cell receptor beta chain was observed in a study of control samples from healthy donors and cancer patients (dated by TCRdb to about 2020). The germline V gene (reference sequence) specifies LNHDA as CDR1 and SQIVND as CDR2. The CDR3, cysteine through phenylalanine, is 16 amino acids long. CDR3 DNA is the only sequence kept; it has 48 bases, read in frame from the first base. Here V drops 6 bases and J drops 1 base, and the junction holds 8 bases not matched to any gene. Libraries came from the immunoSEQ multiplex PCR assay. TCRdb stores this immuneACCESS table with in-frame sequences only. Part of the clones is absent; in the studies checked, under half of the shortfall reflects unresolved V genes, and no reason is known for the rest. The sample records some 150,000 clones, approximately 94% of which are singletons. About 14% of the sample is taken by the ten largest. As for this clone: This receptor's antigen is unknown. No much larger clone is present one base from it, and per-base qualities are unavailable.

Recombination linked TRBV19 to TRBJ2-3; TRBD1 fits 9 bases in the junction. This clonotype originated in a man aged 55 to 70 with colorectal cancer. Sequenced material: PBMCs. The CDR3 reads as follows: CASSPNRGQGTDTQYF. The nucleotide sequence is TGTGCCAGTAGCCCTAACAGGGGGCAGGGCACAGATACGCAGTATTTT. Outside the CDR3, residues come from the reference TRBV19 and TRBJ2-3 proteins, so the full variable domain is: DGGITQSPKYLFRKEGQNVTLSCEQNLNHDAMYWYRQDPGQGLRLIYYSQIVNDFQKGDIAEGYSVSREKKESFPLTVTSAQKNPTAFYLCASSPNRGQGTDTQYFGPGTRLTVL.